This T cell receptor (beta chain) was documented in a study of blood T cell repertoires in COVID-19 (dated by TCRdb to the early 2020s). In the study overall: Samples from collaborators originated in the United States, Italy and Spain and spanned both the acute and convalescent phases of COVID-19. The material from the prospective study consisted of cDNA or gDNA derived from T cells, B-cell-depleted T cells, or PBMCs. Subjects who had been exposed to COVID-19, were actively infected with it, or had recovered from it provided the deeply sampled blood TCRbeta repertoires that made up the dataset. The repertoires were made available in a free public database intended to serve as a resource for research on the immune response to SARS-CoV-2. The samples were drawn from the first 160 participants of the ongoing ImmuneRACE study and from 1,254 subjects provided by 6 global collaborators. A de-identified subject ID, COVID-19 status, age in years and sex were almost always included in the sample metadata. HLA class I and class II types, where available, came from metadata supplied by the sample provider rather than from assay-based typing. What the authors observed across the whole study: Clinical and demographic metadata were provided uncurated, with the amount varying by source and participant.

Reading the germline V gene gives CDR1 MDHEN and CDR2 SYDVKM. Cut back by 5 bases and 2 bases, the V and J ends lie 12 bases apart. Counted from cysteine to phenylalanine, this CDR3 has 14 amino acids. The entry retains the CDR3 DNA only, 42 bases that are in frame from base 1. As regards this clone: Its antigen is unknown. Per-nucleotide qualities are absent, and no much larger clonotype sits a single base away.

TCRbeta CDR3 regions were amplified from genomic DNA using the immunoSEQ Assay, a bias-controlled multiplex PCR. From the authors' description of their analysis: Nucleated cell counts per sample were estimated from amplification of reference gene primers within the assay. To quantify the absolute abundance of each unique TCRbeta CDR3 rearrangement, sequence reads were collapsed and filtered. For each sample, productive Simpson clonality was calculated as the square root of Simpson's diversity index over productive rearrangements. The table comes from immuneACCESS by way of TCRdb, which keeps in-frame sequences with V and J called. Part of the clones is missing from these tables; in studies checked, under half for an unresolved V gene and the rest for unknown reasons. V, J and clone size are those of that table, while D and trimming were read from the DNA. This sample has 240,000 or so clones in its table, and roughly 83% of those were observed once. The ten biggest clones cover roughly a tenth of the sample.

Each collaborating institution followed its own protocols to collect whole blood in K2EDTA tubes. For TCRbeta analysis, collaborators shipped samples as frozen whole blood, isolated PBMCs, or DNA extracted from either of those sample types. Material: peripheral blood. The receptor chain draws on TRBV28 and TRBJ1-2; TRBD1 is a possible D gene, resting on 6 matching bases. This TCR was recovered from a woman of 80 years or more with acute or convalescent COVID-19. The encoded CDR3 is CASSPQGRNYGYTF. The DNA sequence is given as TGTGCCAGCAGTCCCCAGGGGAGAAACTATGGCTACACCTTC.